The sequence of this T cell receptor (beta chain) was determined in a study of T-cell reconstitution after alpha-beta-depleted transplantation in children. Study-wide results and limits: Approximately two months post-transplant, alpha-beta T cells reportedly originated from several hundred expanded graft clones. T-cell numbers and diversity one year post-transplant derived largely from freshly generated T cells.

Preparing the TCRbeta library involved the use of unique molecular identifiers. A single record per CDR3 protein comes from TCRdb applying MiXCR to the PCR reads. The sample lists about 600,000 distinct CDR3 sequences, 20% to 25% seen once, with about 14% in the top ten. This clonotype was counted at least ten times. Its matching antigen is unknown. The CDR3 runs 15 residues. With 3 bases clipped from V and 3 bases from J, the junction kept 8 bases outside the gene matches. Germline CDR1 DFQATT, CDR2 SNEGSKA (reference sequence). The specimen comprised PBMCs, mostly from graft donor cells, sampled 360 days after TCRalphabeta/CD19-depleted stem cell transplant. This TCR was sampled from a boy in the first two years of life who had a stem cell transplant for acute myeloid leukemia, so the T cells may come from the graft donor. The chain recombines TRBV20-1 with TRBJ1-5; 7 nucleotides agree with TRBD1. CDR3 loop: CSARVPGTVNQPQHF. The CDR3 DNA reads TGCAGTGCTAGGGTTCCTGGGACAGTCAATCAGCCCCAGCATTTT.